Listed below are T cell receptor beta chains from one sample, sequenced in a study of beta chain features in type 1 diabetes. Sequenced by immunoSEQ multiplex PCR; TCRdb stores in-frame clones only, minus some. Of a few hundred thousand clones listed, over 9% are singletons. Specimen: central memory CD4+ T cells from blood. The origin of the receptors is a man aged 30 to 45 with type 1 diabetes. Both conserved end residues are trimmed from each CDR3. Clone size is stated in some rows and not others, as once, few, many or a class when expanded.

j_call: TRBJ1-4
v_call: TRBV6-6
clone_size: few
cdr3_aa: ASSSGNQEKLF

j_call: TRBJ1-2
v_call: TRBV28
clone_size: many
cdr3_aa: ASSLQRGAGYT

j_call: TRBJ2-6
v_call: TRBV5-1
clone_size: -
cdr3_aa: ASSLGMGISGANVLT

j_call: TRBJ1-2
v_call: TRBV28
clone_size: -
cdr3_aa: ASSNRGGGL

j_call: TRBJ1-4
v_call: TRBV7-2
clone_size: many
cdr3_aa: ASSYAPGQTNEKLF

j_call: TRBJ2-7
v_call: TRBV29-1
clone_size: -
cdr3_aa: SVEGNYGRGLTYEQY

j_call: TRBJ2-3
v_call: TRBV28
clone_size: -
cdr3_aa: ASSSGQGHADTQY

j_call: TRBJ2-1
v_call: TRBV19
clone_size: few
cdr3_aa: ASHGTYNEQF

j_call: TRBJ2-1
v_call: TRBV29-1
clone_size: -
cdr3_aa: SVGIYHEQF

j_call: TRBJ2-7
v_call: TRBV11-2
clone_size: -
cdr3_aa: ASSYGQGRGEQY

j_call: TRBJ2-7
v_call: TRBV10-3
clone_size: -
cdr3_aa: ASGRNHYEQY